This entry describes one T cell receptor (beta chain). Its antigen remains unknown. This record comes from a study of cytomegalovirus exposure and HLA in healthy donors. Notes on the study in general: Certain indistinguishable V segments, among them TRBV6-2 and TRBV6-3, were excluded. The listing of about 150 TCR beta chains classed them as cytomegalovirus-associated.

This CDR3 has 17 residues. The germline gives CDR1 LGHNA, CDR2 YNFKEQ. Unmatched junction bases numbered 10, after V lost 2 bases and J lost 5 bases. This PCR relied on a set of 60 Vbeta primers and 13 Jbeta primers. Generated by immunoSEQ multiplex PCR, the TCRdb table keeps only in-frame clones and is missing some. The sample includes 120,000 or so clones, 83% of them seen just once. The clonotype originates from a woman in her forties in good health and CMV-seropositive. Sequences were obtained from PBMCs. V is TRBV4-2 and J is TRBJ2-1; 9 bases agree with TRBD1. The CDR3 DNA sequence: TGTGCCAGCAGCCAAAGAAGGTCGGGACAGGGCGACAATGAGCAGTTCTTC. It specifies CASSQRRSGQGDNEQFF.